This TCR beta chain was captured by sequencing in a study of beta chain features in type 1 diabetes. The authors reverse transcribed all of the isolated RNA, so sequencing captured expressed TCRB transcripts. Assay: immunoSEQ multiplex PCR; the TCRdb copy retains only in-frame clones and omits some. The sample carries about 160,000 clones, about 8.3% recorded once. Study conclusions and caveats: TCRB CDR3 length was moderately but significantly reduced in all four CD4+ subsets of Type 1 diabetes patients.

Points on this clone: Its cognate antigen is unknown.

Trimming took off 1 base at V and 1 base at J, with 6 bases between the two ends. Looked up from germline, CDR1 is SGHAT and CDR2 is FQNNGV. This CDR3 has 14 amino acids. This TCR came from a woman aged 18-29 years with type 1 diabetes. Source material: central memory CD4+ T cells from blood. V and J are TRBV11-2 and TRBJ2-3; perhaps TRBD1 as D (6 bases). This CDR3 is CASSLGQGTDTQYF. CDR3 bases: TGTGCCAGCAGCTTAGGACAGGGCACAGATACGCAGTATTTT.